What follows are 15 T cell receptor beta chains derived from one specimen sequenced in a study of blood T cell repertoires in COVID-19. TCRdb's copy holds only in-frame clones and misses some; the assay was immunoSEQ multiplex PCR. The sample has approximately 97,000 clones; nearly 90% are singletons. The sequencing input was peripheral blood. These receptors were obtained from a man in his fifties or sixties with active COVID-19.

The sample holds one count of this clone. The chain has TRBV19 and TRBJ2-5, with 8 nucleotides matching TRBD2. The length of the CDR3 is 16 residues. Per the germline V gene, CDR1 is LNHDA and CDR2 is SQIVND (reference sequence). The J segment lost 5 bases and the V segment lost 3 bases, leaving 11 bases of the junction unmatched. This CDR3 is CASSMGGTRISETQYF. DNA for the CDR3: TGTGCCAGTAGTATGGGGGGGACTAGAATATCGGAGACCCAGTACTTC.

This chain joins TRBV12-5 and TRBJ2-7; 10 bases align to TRBD1. Germline trimming cut 5 bases from V and 4 bases from J; bases unmatched to any gene: 2. Per the germline V gene, CDR1 is LGHNT and CDR2 is FRNRAP. CDR3 length: 13 amino acids. The chain's CDR3 is CASGDRGPYEQYF. The CDR3, as DNA: TGTGCTAGTGGTGACAGGGGGCCGTACGAGCAGTACTTC.

The chain carries TRBV5-1 and TRBJ2-5; 7 bases are a match to TRBD2. CDR1 SGHRS and CDR2 YFSETQ come from the germline V gene. J gave up 5 bases and V 4 bases, and 11 bases lay outside the gene matches. The CDR3 runs 15 residues. DNA of the CDR3: TGCGCCAGCAGCCTACCGACTAGCCGTGGGGAGACCCAGTACTTC. Translating it yields CASSLPTSRGETQYF.

The chain combines TRBV5-1 with TRBJ2-7, with 7 bases aligning to TRBD1. V lost 4 bases and J lost 2; bases outside the gene matches: 9. The CDR3 covers 15 residues. CDR1 is SGHRS and CDR2 is YFSETQ in the germline V gene. The CDR3 here is CASSPTGQATYEQYF. For the CDR3, the DNA is TGCGCCAGCAGCCCCACTGGACAGGCCACCTACGAGCAGTACTTC.

V usage is TRBV11-2 and J usage is TRBJ1-2, with 7 bases lining up with TRBD1. This CDR3 comprises 14 residues. The V gene's germline CDR1 is SGHAT and CDR2 FQNNGV. Trimming took 5 bases from V and 6 from J; bases not matched to a gene: 9. This CDR3 is CASSAYRGGDGYTF. CDR3 DNA: TGTGCCAGCAGCGCCTACAGGGGAGGCGATGGCTACACCTTC.

J is TRBJ2-2 and V is TRBV19; tentative D call: TRBD2 (5 bases). The CDR3 runs to 15 residues. CDR1 and CDR2 from the germline V gene are LNHDA and SQIVND (reference sequence). The V end lost 5 bases, the J end lost 3 bases, and 13 bases lay between the germline ends. DNA of the CDR3: TGTGCCAGTAGTCTCCACCGGGATTACACCGGGGAGCTGTTTTTT. It specifies CASSLHRDYTGELFF.

This clone has more than one count but fewer than ten. V and J are TRBV2 and TRBJ1-1; perhaps TRBD1 as D (5 bases). The V and J ends lost 2 bases and 7 bases respectively, with 14 bases between them. The CDR3 is 14 amino acids. Germline-derived CDR1 and CDR2 are SNHLY and FYNNEI. The DNA for the CDR3 is TGTGCCAGCAGTGAAAGGAGGGGAAAGGATGAAGCTTTCTTT. As protein: CASSERRGKDEAFF.

J is TRBJ1-1 and V is TRBV6-5; 7 bases match TRBD1. CDR3 length: 13 amino acids. Per germline, CDR1 MNHEY and CDR2 SVGAGI. The J segment lost 4 bases and the V segment lost 6 bases, leaving 5 bases of the junction unmatched. CDR3: CASSRQGITEAFF. The DNA of the CDR3 is TGTGCCAGCAGCCGACAGGGCATCACTGAAGCTTTCTTT.

The chain uses TRBV11-2 and TRBJ1-2; D is uncertain. The CDR3 sequence is 15 residues long. Trimming took off 0 bases at V and 4 bases at J, with 12 bases between the two ends. In germline, CDR1 is SGHAT, CDR2 FQNNGV. CDR3 sequence reads: CASSLDLKGGYGYTF. In nucleotides, the CDR3 is TGTGCCAGCAGCTTAGATTTGAAGGGAGGCTATGGCTACACCTTC. The full variable domain, its missing parts supplied by reference TRBV11-2 and TRBJ1-2, is EAGVAQSPRYKIIEKRQSVAFWCNPISGHATLYWYQQILGQGPKLLIQFQNNGVVDDSQLPKDRFSAERLKGVDSTLKIQPAKLEDSAVYLCASSLDLKGGYGYTFGSGTRLTVV.

This chain connects TRBV7-9 to TRBJ2-3, with 9 bases identical to TRBD2. J gave up 6 bases and V 5 bases, and 6 bases lay outside the gene matches. This CDR3 has 14 amino acids. CDR1 is SEHNR, CDR2 FQNEAQ, per germline (reference sequence). In DNA form, the CDR3 reads TGTGCCAGCAGCCTAAGCACTAGCGGGGATACGCAGTATTTT. It translates to CASSLSTSGDTQYF.

The V and J genes are TRBV29-1 and TRBJ1-4; D gene uncertain. The V gene's germline CDR1 is SQVTM and CDR2 ANQGSEA. The CDR3 sequence is 13 residues long. Trimming took off 2 bases at V and 4 bases at J, with 8 bases between the two ends. The CDR3 DNA reads as TGCAGCGTTGAAAGTACAGTTAATGAAAAACTGTTTTTT. This sequence encodes CSVESTVNEKLFF.

V and J are TRBV7-8 and TRBJ1-2; D unclear. The CDR3 runs 14 residues. Germline assignment: CDR1 SGHVS and CDR2 FQNEAQ. The V end lost 8 bases, the J end lost 3 bases, and 16 bases lay between the germline ends. CDR3 bases: TGTGCCAGCGCTGAGGGCGGTTACTACTATGGCTACACCTTC. Residues: CASAEGGYYYGYTF.

CDR3 coding DNA: TGTGCCAGCAGTTTTCGTTATGTAGCCGAAGCTTTCTTT. Its protein is CASSFRYVAEAFF. The chain uses TRBV28 and TRBJ1-1; D remains ambiguous. The germline V and J ends were trimmed by 3 bases and 8 bases, with 13 bases remaining between them. The germline V gene encodes CDR1 MDHEN and CDR2 SYDVKM. The CDR3 is made up of 13 amino acids.

This chain uses TRBV7-2 with TRBJ1-2, with D unresolved. Between the trimmed V and J ends, which lost 1 base and 5 bases, there was a span of 11 bases. The CDR3 extends over 14 amino acids. Looked up from germline, CDR1 is SGHTA and CDR2 is FQGNSA. DNA for the CDR3: TGTGCCAGCAGCTTAGGGGCGGACTTTTATGGCTACACCTTC. This sequence encodes CASSLGADFYGYTF. Full variable domain (outside the CDR3, taken from reference TRBV7-2 and TRBJ1-2): GAGVSQSPSNKVTEKGKDVELRCDPISGHTALYWYRQSLGQGLEFLIYFQGNSAPDKSGLPSDRFSAERTGGSVSTLTIQRTQQEDSAVYLCASSLGADFYGYTFGSGTRLTVV.

The rearrangement joins TRBV2 to TRBJ1-2; 9 bases match TRBD1. V shed 4 bases and J 2 bases; nucleotides not matched to a gene: 5. The CDR3 extends over 15 amino acids. CDR1 and CDR2 (germline): SNHLY, FYNNEI. CDR3 region: CASSGGQGWNYGYTF. The CDR3 DNA follows: TGTGCCAGCAGTGGGGGACAGGGTTGGAACTATGGCTACACCTTC.